The 9 T cell receptor beta chains listed next were all sequenced from one sample in a study of cytomegalovirus exposure and HLA in healthy donors. Data came from immunoSEQ multiplex PCR; TCRdb stores just in-frame clones and leaves some out. This sample carries fewer than 400,000 clones, 75% to 90% of them seen once, and the ten largest clones take about 0.91%. The sequenced sample was PBMCs. The receptors stem from a woman aged 18 to 35 in good health and CMV-seronegative.

The chain joins TRBV2 to TRBJ2-2, with D maybe TRBD2 (6 bases). Germline CDR1 SNHLY, CDR2 FYNNEI. Between the trimmed V and J ends, which lost 10 bases and 0 bases, there was a span of 12 bases. CDR3 size: 14 residues. This chain's CDR3 is CATTLAPNTGELFF. Here the CDR3 DNA reads TGTGCCACCACCCTAGCGCCGAACACCGGGGAGCTGTTTTTT.

This chain links TRBV4-2 with TRBJ2-7; 8 bases agree with TRBD1. J was trimmed by 2 bases and V by 1 base; bases with no gene match: 4. This CDR3 spans 15 amino acids. CDR1 LGHNA and CDR2 YNFKEQ come from the germline V gene. CDR3 loop: CASSQVWDRPYEQYF. CDR3 bases: TGTGCCAGCAGCCAAGTATGGGACAGGCCCTACGAGCAGTACTTC.

V is TRBV6-5 and J is TRBJ1-5; 7 positions match TRBD1. The germline V gene has CDR1 MNHEY and CDR2 SVGAGI. J gave up 3 bases and V 6 bases, and 5 bases lay outside the gene matches. The CDR3 is 14 residues long. The CDR3 is CASRQGPLNQPQHF. The CDR3 DNA sequence: TGTGCCAGCAGACAGGGGCCACTCAATCAGCCCCAGCATTTT.

The chain is built from TRBV11-2 and TRBJ2-7, with 7 bases fitting TRBD2. The CDR3 has 14 amino acids. Germline V gene sequence: CDR1 SGHAT, CDR2 FQNNGV. With 5 bases clipped from V and 2 bases from J, the junction kept 6 bases outside the gene matches. DNA for the CDR3: TGTGCCAGCAGCGAGCCGGGACTACCCTACGAGCAGTACTTC. Translated, it gives CASSEPGLPYEQYF.

The chain uses TRBV5-6 and TRBJ2-5; the D gene is possibly TRBD2 (5 bases). The length of the CDR3 is 11 residues. Germline lookup yields CDR1 SGHDT and CDR2 YYEEEE. Trimming removed 4 bases from V and 5 bases from J, with 6 bases in between. CDR3 region: CASSREETQYF. The CDR3 bases are TGTGCCAGCAGCAGGGAGGAGACCCAGTACTTC.

The chain links TRBV9 to TRBJ2-1; 7 nucleotides line up with TRBD2. There are 16 residues in the CDR3. Looked up from germline, CDR1 is SGDLS and CDR2 is YYNGEE. The ends lost 0 bases at V and 10 bases at J; junction bases unmatched: 13. CDR3 DNA: TGTGCCAGCAGCGTAGGGATTAGCGGGCCCAACCCGGAGCAGTTCTTC. Translating it yields CASSVGISGPNPEQFF.

This clone was found once. The CDR3 is CASSYSRGTTYEQYF. Written as DNA, the CDR3 is TGTGCCAGCAGTTACTCGCGCGGGACGACCTACGAGCAGTACTTC. V gene TRBV6-5 combines with J gene TRBJ2-7; possible D gene TRBD2, 6 bases. Germline loops: CDR1 MNHEY, CDR2 SVGAGI. Trimming took 0 bases from V and 2 from J, leaving 11 bases between them. The CDR3 covers 15 residues.

V is TRBV30 and J is TRBJ2-1; TRBD2 agrees at 8 bases. Germline values: CDR1 GTSNPN, CDR2 SVGIG (reference sequence). Unmatched junction bases numbered 23, after V lost 3 bases and J lost 10 bases. The CDR3 consists of 18 residues. This CDR3 reads CAWRGGSGVSGAKGEQFF. CDR3 DNA sequence: TGTGCCTGGAGGGGAGGGTCTGGAGTTAGCGGGGCCAAAGGGGAGCAGTTCTTC.

Note on this clone: The same CDR3 can be traced to other DNA sequences in this sample. This chain links TRBV19 with TRBJ2-1; TRBD2 aligns across 9 bases. Germline V gene lookup returns CDR1 LNHDA and CDR2 SQIVND (reference sequence). The V and J ends lost 1 base and 4 bases, in that order; junction bases with no gene match: 5. The CDR3 has 16 residues. Here the CDR3 DNA reads TGTGCCAGTAGTATAGGCACTAGCGGGCCTTACAATGAGCAGTTCTTC. Amino acids: CASSIGTSGPYNEQFF.